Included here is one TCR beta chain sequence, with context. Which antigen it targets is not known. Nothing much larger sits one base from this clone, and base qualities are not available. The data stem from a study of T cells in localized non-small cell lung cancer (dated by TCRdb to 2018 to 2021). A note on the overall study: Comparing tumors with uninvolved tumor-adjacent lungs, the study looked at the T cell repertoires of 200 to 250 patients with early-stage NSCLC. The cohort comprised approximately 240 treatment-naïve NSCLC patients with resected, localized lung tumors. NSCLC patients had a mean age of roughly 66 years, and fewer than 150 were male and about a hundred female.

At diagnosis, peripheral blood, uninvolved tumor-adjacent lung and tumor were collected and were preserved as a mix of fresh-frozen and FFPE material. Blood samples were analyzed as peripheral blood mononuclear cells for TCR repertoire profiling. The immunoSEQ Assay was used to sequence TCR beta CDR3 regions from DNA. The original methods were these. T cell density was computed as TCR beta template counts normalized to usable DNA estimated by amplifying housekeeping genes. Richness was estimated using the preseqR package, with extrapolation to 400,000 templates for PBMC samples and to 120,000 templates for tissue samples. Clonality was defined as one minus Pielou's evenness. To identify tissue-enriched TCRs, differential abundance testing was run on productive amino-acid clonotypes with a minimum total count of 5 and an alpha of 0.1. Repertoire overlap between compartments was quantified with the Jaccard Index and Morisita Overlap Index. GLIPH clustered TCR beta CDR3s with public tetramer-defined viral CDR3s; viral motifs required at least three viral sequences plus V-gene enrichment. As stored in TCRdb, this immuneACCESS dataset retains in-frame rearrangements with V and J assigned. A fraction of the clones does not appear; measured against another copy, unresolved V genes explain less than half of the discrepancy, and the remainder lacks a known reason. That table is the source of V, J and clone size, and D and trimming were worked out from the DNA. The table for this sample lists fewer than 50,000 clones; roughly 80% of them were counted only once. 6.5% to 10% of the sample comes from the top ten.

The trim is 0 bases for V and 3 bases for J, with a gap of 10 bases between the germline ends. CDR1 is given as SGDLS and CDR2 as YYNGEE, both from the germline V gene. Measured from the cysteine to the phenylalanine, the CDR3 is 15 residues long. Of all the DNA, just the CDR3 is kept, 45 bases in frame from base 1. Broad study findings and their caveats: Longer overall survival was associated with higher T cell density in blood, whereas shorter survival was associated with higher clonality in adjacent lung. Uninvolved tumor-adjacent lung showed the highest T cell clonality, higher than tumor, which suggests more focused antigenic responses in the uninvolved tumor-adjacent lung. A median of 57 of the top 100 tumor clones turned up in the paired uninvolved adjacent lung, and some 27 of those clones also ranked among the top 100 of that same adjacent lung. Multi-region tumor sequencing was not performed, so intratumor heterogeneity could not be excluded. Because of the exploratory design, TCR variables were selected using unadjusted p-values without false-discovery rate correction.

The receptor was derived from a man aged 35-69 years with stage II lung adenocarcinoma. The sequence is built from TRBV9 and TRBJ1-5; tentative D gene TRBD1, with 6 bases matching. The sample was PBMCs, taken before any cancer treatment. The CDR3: CASSVEGGDNQPQHF. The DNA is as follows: TGTGCCAGCAGCGTAGAAGGGGGTGACAATCAGCCCCAGCATTTT.